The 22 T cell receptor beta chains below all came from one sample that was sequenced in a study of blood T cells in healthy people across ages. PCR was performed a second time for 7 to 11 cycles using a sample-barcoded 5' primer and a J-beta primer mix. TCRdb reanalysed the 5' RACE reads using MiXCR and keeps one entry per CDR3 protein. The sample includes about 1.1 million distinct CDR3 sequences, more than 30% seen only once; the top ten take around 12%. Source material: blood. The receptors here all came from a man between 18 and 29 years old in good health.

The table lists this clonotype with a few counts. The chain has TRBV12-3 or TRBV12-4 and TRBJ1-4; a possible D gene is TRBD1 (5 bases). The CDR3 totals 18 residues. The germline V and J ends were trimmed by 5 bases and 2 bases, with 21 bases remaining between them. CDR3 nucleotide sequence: TGTGCCAGCAGTCTAGAGGGGAGCCGAGGAGGTACTAATGAAAAACTGTTTTTT. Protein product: CASSLEGSRGGTNEKLFF.

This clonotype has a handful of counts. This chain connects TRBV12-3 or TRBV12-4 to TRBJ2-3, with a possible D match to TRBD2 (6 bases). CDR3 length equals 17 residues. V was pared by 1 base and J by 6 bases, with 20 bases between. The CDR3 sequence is CASSLDPPSVWRDTQYF. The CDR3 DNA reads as TGTGCCAGCAGTTTAGACCCCCCTAGCGTATGGCGTGATACGCAGTATTTT.

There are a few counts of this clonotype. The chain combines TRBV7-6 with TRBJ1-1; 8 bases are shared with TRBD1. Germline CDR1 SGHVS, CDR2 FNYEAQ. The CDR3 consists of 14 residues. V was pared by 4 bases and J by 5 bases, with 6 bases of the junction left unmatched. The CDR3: CASSSPTGVTEAFF. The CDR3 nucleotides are TGTGCCAGCAGCTCACCGACAGGGGTAACTGAAGCTTTCTTT.

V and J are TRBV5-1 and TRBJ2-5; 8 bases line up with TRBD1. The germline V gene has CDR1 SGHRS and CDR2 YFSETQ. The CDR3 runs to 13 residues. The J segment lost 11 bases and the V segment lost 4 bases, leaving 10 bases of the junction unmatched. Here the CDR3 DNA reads TGCGCCAGCAGCCCGGACAGGGCCGATGAGCAGTACTTC. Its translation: CASSPDRADEQYF. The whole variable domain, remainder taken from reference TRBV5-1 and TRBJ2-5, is KAGVTQTPRYLIKTRGQQVTLSCSPISGHRSVSWYQQTPGQGLQFLFEYFSETQRNKGNFPGRFSGRQFSNSRSEMNVSTLELGDSALYLCASSPDRADEQYFGPGTRLLVL.

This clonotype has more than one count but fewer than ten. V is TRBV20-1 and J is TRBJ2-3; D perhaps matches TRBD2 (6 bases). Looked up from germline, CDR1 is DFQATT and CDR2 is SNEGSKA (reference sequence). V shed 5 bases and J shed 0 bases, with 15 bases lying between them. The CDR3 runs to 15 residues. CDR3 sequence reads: CSAGETSSSTDTQYF. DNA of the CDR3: TGCAGTGCTGGCGAGACTAGTTCCAGCACAGATACGCAGTATTTT.

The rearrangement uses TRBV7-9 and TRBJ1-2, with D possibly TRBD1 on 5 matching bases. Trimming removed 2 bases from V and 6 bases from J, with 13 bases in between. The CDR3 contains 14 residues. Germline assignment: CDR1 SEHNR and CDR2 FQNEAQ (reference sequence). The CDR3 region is CASSLISGIHGYTF. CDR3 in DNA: TGTGCCAGCAGCTTAATATCAGGGATTCATGGCTACACCTTC.

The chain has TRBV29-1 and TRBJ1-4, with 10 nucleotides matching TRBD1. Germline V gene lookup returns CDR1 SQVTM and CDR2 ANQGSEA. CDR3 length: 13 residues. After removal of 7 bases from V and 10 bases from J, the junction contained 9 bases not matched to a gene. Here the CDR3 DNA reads TGCAGCGCCTCCCGGGACAGGGGCGGAAAACTGTTTTTT. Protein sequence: CSASRDRGGKLFF.

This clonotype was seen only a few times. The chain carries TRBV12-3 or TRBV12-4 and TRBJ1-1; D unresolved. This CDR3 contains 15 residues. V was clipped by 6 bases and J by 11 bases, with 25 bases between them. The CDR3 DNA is TGTGCCAGCAGCCATCAGTCATCGCGTCGGTCGGGGGCTTTCTTT. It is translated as CASSHQSSRRSGAFF.

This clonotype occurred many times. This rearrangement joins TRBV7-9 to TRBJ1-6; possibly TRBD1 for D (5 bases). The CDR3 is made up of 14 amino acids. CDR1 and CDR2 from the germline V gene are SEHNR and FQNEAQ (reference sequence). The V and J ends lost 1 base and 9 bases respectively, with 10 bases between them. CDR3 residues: CASSLDQGSSPLHF. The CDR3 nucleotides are TGTGCCAGCAGCTTAGATCAGGGAAGTTCACCCCTCCACTTT.

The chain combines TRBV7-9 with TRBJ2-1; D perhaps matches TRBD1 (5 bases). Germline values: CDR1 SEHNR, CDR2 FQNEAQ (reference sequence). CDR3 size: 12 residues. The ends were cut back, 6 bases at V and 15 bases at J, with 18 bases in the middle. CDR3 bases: TGTGCCAGCAGTCGGACAACCCTAACCCTGTTCTTC. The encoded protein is CASSRTTLTLFF.

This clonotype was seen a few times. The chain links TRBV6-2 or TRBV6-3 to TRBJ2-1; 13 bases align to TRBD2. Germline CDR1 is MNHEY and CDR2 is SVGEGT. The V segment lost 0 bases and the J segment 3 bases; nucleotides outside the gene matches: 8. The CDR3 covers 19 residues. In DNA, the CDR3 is TGTGCCAGCAGTTACTCCCTTTACCGACTAGCGGGGGGCTACAATGAGCAGTTCTTC. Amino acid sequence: CASSYSLYRLAGGYNEQFF.

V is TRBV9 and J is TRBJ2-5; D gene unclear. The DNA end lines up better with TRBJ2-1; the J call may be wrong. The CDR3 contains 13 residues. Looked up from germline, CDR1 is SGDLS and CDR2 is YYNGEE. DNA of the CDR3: TGTGCCAGCAGCGTGGTTCCCCAAGAGACCCAGTTCTTC. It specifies CASSVVPQETQFF.

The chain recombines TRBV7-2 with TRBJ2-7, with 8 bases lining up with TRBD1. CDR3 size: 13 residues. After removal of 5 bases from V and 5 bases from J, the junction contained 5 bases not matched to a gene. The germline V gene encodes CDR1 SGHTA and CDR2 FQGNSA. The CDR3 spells CASSKDRGHEQYF. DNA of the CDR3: TGTGCCAGCAGCAAAGACAGGGGCCACGAGCAGTACTTC.

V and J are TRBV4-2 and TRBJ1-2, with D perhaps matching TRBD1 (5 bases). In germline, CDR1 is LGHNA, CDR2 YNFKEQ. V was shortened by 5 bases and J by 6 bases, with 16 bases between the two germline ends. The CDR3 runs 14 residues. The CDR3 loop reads CASSNRDSQNGYTF. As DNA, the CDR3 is TGTGCCAGCAGCAATCGGGACTCCCAAAATGGCTACACCTTC.

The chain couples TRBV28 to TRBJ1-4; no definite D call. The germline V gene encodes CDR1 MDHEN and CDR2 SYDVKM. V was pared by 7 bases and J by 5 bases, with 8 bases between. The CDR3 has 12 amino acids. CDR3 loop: CASTRTNEKLFF. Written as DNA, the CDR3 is TGTGCCAGCACTCGGACCAATGAAAAACTGTTTTTT.

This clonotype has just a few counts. The CDR3 region has the DNA TGTGCCTGGACCCTTTGGGGGGACAGGGTTGGTTATGAGCAGTTCTTC. Residues: CAWTLWGDRVGYEQFF. The chain links TRBV30 to TRBJ2-1, with 9 bases identical to TRBD1. From germline, CDR1 is GTSNPN and CDR2 SVGIG (reference sequence). Trimming removed 4 bases from V and 8 bases from J; junction bases left unmatched: 15. This CDR3 contains 16 residues.

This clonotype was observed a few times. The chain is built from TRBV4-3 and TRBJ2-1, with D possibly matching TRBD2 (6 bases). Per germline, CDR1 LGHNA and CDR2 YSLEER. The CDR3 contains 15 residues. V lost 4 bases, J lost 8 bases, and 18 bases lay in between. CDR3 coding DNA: TGCGCCAGCAGCCCGGGGTGGAGGGTAGGCCATGAGCAGTTCTTC. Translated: CASSPGWRVGHEQFF.

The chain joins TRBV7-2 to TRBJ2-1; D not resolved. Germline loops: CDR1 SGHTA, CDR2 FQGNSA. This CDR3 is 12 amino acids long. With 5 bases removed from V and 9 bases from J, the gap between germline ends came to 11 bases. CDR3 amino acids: CASSVSRGEQFF. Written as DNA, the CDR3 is TGTGCCAGCAGCGTTTCCCGCGGTGAGCAGTTCTTC. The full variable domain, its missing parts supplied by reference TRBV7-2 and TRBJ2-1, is GAGVSQSPSNKVTEKGKDVELRCDPISGHTALYWYRQSLGQGLEFLIYFQGNSAPDKSGLPSDRFSAERTGGSVSTLTIQRTQQEDSAVYLCASSVSRGEQFFGPGTRLTVL.

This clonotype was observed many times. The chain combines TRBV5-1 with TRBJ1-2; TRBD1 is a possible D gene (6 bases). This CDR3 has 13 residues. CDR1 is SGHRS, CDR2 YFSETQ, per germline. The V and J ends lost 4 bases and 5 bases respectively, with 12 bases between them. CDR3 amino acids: CASSTGTPYGYTF. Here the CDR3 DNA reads TGCGCCAGCAGCACCGGGACACCGTATGGCTACACCTTC.

CDR3 coding DNA: TGTGCCATCAGTACCAACCAGATTGGCTCCTACAATGAGCAGTTCTTC. Translated, it gives CAISTNQIGSYNEQFF. This chain uses TRBV10-3 with TRBJ2-1; D uncertain. The CDR3 is 16 amino acids. Germline V gene sequence: CDR1 ENHRY, CDR2 SYGVKD. V lost 5 bases and J 0 bases, leaving 14 bases between the germline ends.

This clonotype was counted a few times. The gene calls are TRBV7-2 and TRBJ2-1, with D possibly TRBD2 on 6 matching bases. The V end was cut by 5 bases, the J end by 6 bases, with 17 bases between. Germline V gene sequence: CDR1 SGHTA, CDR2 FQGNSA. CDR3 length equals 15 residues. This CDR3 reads CASSRGSAGRNEQFF. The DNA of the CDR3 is TGTGCCAGCAGCCGGGGGAGCGCAGGGCGCAATGAGCAGTTCTTC.

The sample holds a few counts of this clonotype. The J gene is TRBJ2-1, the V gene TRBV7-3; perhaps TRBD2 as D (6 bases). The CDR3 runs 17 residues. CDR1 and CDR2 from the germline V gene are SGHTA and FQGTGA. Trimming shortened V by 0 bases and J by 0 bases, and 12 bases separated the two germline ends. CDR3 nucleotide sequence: TGTGCCAGCAGCTTAACTGGAGGGTCCAGCTCCTACAATGAGCAGTTCTTC. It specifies CASSLTGGSSSYNEQFF.